These T cell receptor beta chains were read from a single sample in a study of PD-L1 blockade in urothelial cancer. Using immunoSEQ multiplex PCR, the repertoire was profiled, and TCRdb retains in-frame clones only, with some absent. This table has some 90,000 clones, approximately 88% appearing once. Specimen: PBMCs, collected around atezolizumab (anti-PD-L1) treatment. These receptors all come from an elderly woman with urothelial cancer. CDR3s leave out the opening cysteine and the closing phenylalanine or tryptophan. Rows may omit the clone size; those that give it use once, few, many or a size class.

clone_size: NA; v_call: TRBV9; cdr3_aa: ASSVEADYYYEQY
clone_size: few; v_call: TRBV25-1; cdr3_aa: ASSDQGKRLF
clone_size: NA; v_call: TRBV19; cdr3_aa: ASSIRGSSSYNEQF
clone_size: NA; v_call: TRBV7-9; cdr3_aa: ASSLGLRGGRSPDTQY
clone_size: NA; v_call: TRBV10-3; cdr3_aa: AISGWGTGSLGTYNEQF
clone_size: NA; v_call: TRBV27; cdr3_aa: ASSFSPSGTGNEQF
clone_size: NA; v_call: TRBV5-4; cdr3_aa: ATYSDSYGYT
clone_size: once; v_call: TRBV27; cdr3_aa: ASSLFRAGHNEQF
clone_size: NA; v_call: TRBV27; cdr3_aa: ASSPLTALSNYGYT
clone_size: NA; v_call: TRBV5-1; cdr3_aa: ASSLAATGPMNTEAF
clone_size: NA; v_call: TRBV28; cdr3_aa: ASSLRGSETQY
clone_size: NA; v_call: TRBV5-4; cdr3_aa: ASSLAGNQPQH
clone_size: NA; v_call: TRBV5-1; cdr3_aa: ASSLRLAAYNEQF